The following is a T cell receptor (beta chain) sequence with its context. The record originates from a study of control samples from healthy donors and cancer patients. The V and J ends lost 3 bases and 5 bases respectively, with 9 bases between them. Per germline, CDR1 SEHNR and CDR2 FQNEAQ (reference sequence). The CDR3 runs 13 residues. Sequencing was performed with immunoSEQ multiplex PCR; in TCRdb, only in-frame clones are kept and a portion is missing. Seen here are approximately 52,000 clones, roughly 87% observed once, and the top ten hold over 13%. The clonotype originates from a man in his fifties or sixties with head and neck cancer. Input material: PBMCs. The chain employs TRBV7-9 and TRBJ2-3; TRBD1 is a possible D gene (5 bases). CDR3 bases: TGTGCCAGCAGCTTCCAGGGTGGAGATACGCAGTATTTT. It codes for CASSFQGGDTQYF.